The text below deals with one TCR beta chain. Via MiXCR, TCRdb re-called the RT-PCR reads, giving one row per CDR3 protein. The sample holds more than 550,000 distinct CDR3 sequences; approximately 14% are singletons and the top ten take roughly 3.9%. The CDR3 loop spans 13 amino acids. Looked up from germline, CDR1 is SGHDT and CDR2 is YYEEEE. Deletions cut 0 bases from V and 3 bases from J, with 4 bases between. Sample: memory CD4+ T cells from blood. This sequence originates from a female donor in good health, serving as a healthy control. The chain employs TRBV5-6 and TRBJ2-1; D not certain. The CDR3 nucleotides are TGTGCCAGCAGCTTGGGCATCTACAATGAGCAGTTCTTC. Amino acids: CASSLGIYNEQFF.